These 16 T cell receptor beta chains share one sample of origin, sequenced in a study of beta chain features in type 1 diabetes. Reverse transcribing all isolated RNA meant expressed TCRB transcripts were sequenced. Profiling relied on immunoSEQ multiplex PCR, and the TCRdb table lists in-frame clones only, not all of them. The data hold 310,000 or so clones, with approximately 9.9% observed a single time. The sample was naive CD4+ T cells from blood. These receptors came from a woman in her twenties or thirties in good health.

In this sample, this clone turned up a few times. CDR3 sequence (DNA): TGTGCCAGCAGCGCCGCGACAGGAACAAACGAAAAACTGTTTTTT. Protein product: CASSAATGTNEKLFF. J is TRBJ1-4 and V is TRBV5-4, with TRBD1 as a possible D gene (6 bases). CDR3 size: 15 residues. V was pared by 4 bases and J by 8 bases, with 18 bases between. CDR1 is SGHNT, CDR2 YYREEE, per germline (reference sequence).

The chain employs TRBV19 and TRBJ2-5; 14 nucleotides match TRBD2. Germline V CDR1 and CDR2: LNHDA, SQIVND (reference sequence). This CDR3 region has 19 residues. V shed 2 bases and J 5 bases; nucleotides not matched to a gene: 13. CDR3 region: CASSITNGLAGGARETQYF. In DNA, the CDR3 is TGTGCCAGTAGTATAACTAACGGACTAGCGGGAGGTGCTCGCGAGACCCAGTACTTC.

The gene calls are TRBV5-4 and TRBJ2-1; no firm D call. The CDR3 consists of 15 residues. Per germline, CDR1 SGHNT and CDR2 YYREEE (reference sequence). Trimming cost V 1 base and J 0 bases, with 8 bases left between them. The CDR3, as DNA: TGTGCCAGCAGCTTGATACAGCTCTCCTACAATGAGCAGTTCTTC. Its translation: CASSLIQLSYNEQFF.

CDR3 DNA: TGCGCCAGCAGCTTTCGTGCGGGAACCTACGAGCAGTACTTC. Translating gives CASSFRAGTYEQYF. V gene TRBV5-1 combines with J gene TRBJ2-7; the D gene is possibly TRBD2 (6 bases). The CDR3 has 14 amino acids. Deletions cut 2 bases from V and 2 bases from J, with 11 bases between. The germline V gene encodes CDR1 SGHRS and CDR2 YFSETQ. The variable domain in full, with the rest retrieved from reference TRBV5-1 and TRBJ2-7, is KAGVTQTPRYLIKTRGQQVTLSCSPISGHRSVSWYQQTPGQGLQFLFEYFSETQRNKGNFPGRFSGRQFSNSRSEMNVSTLELGDSALYLCASSFRAGTYEQYFGPGTRLTVT.

This chain connects TRBV5-1 to TRBJ1-1; maybe TRBD1 (5 bases). The germline V gene encodes CDR1 SGHRS and CDR2 YFSETQ. V lost 7 bases to trimming and J lost 5 bases, with 21 bases between them. The CDR3 covers 15 residues. The CDR3, as DNA: TGCGCCAGCGCACCTGCACGGGGGAAGGGAACTGAAGCTTTCTTT. This encodes CASAPARGKGTEAFF.

This clone was observed once. The V and J genes are TRBV28 and TRBJ2-7; 8 bases line up with TRBD1. Germline V lookup: CDR1 MDHEN, CDR2 SYDVKM. CDR3 length: 15 residues. V lost 1 base and J lost 3; bases outside the gene matches: 5. CDR3 residues: CASSLFRTGNYEQYF. In DNA, the CDR3 is TGTGCCAGCAGTTTATTTCGGACAGGGAACTACGAGCAGTACTTC.

Worth noting for this clone: This sample also contains other DNA sequences that code for the same CDR3. J is TRBJ1-1 and V is TRBV28; 9 positions match TRBD1. This CDR3 is built from 14 residues. V was pared by 5 bases and J by 5 bases, with 6 bases of the junction left unmatched. Germline V CDR1 and CDR2: MDHEN, SYDVKM. The CDR3 is CASSTGQGRTEAFF. The CDR3 DNA reads as TGTGCCAGCAGTACGGGACAGGGTCGGACTGAAGCTTTCTTT.

This clone came up a few times. V gene TRBV15 combines with J gene TRBJ2-1; 8 nucleotides agree with TRBD1. This CDR3 has 14 residues. After removal of 1 base from V and 7 bases from J, the junction contained 3 bases not matched to a gene. Germline lookup yields CDR1 LNHNV and CDR2 YYDKDF (reference sequence). The CDR3 sequence: CATSRAGGVNEQFF. The CDR3 nucleotides are TGTGCCACCAGCAGAGCAGGGGGCGTGAATGAGCAGTTCTTC.

This clone was found a few times. J is TRBJ2-7 and V is TRBV19; 7 bases line up with TRBD1. Germline values: CDR1 LNHDA, CDR2 SQIVND (reference sequence). The CDR3 has 13 residues. Germline trimming cut 4 bases from V and 3 bases from J; bases unmatched to any gene: 3. In DNA, the CDR3 is TGTGCCAGTAGTAATGGACAGGTCTACGAGCAGTACTTC. Translation gives CASSNGQVYEQYF. The full variable domain, with the rest looked up from reference TRBV19 and TRBJ2-7, is DGGITQSPKYLFRKEGQNVTLSCEQNLNHDAMYWYRQDPGQGLRLIYYSQIVNDFQKGDIAEGYSVSREKKESFPLTVTSAQKNPTAFYLCASSNGQVYEQYFGPGTRLTVT.

The table lists this clone with a few counts. The chain couples TRBV10-3 to TRBJ2-2; 10 bases agree with TRBD1. This CDR3 is built from 18 residues. V lost 4 bases and J lost 0; bases outside the gene matches: 8. CDR1 is ENHRY and CDR2 is SYGVKD in the germline V gene. The CDR3 coding sequence is TGTGCCATCAGTGGCACGGGACAGGGGATTTCGAACACCGGGGAGCTGTTTTTT. Residues: CAISGTGQGISNTGELFF.

This sequence joins TRBV18 and TRBJ2-7; 8 bases map to TRBD1. Per germline, CDR1 KGHSH and CDR2 LQKENI. With V trimmed by 4 bases and J by 8 bases, 13 bases remained unmatched. The CDR3 spans 15 residues. CDR3 region: CASSHGQGGIDQQYF. CDR3 nucleotides: TGTGCCAGCTCACATGGACAGGGCGGGATCGATCAGCAGTACTTC. The entire variable domain, with the rest obtained from reference TRBV18 and TRBJ2-7, is as follows: NAGVMQNPRHLVRRRGQEARLRCSPMKGHSHVYWYRQLPEEGLKFMVYLQKENIIDESGMPKERFSAEFPKEGPSILRIQQVVRGDSAAYFCASSHGQGGIDQQYFGPGTRLTVT.

This clone turned up a few times. The chain has TRBV7-9 and TRBJ2-7, with TRBD1 matching 7 bases. CDR1 and CDR2 from the germline V gene are SEHNR and FQNEAQ (reference sequence). Losses at the gene ends were 10 bases for V and 2 bases for J; bases not matched to a gene: 5. The CDR3 has 12 residues. CDR3 in DNA: TGTGCCATTCAAGGGACAGCCTACGAGCAGTACTTC. It is translated as CAIQGTAYEQYF. Using reference TRBV7-9 and TRBJ2-7 for the parts outside the CDR3, the full variable domain is DTGVSQNPRHKITKRGQNVTFRCDPISEHNRLYWYRQTLGQGPEFLTYFQNEAQLEKSRLLSDRFSAERPKGSFSTLEIQRTEQGDSAMYLCAIQGTAYEQYFGPGTRLTVT.

The CDR3 coding sequence is TGTGCCAGCTGGACTAGCGGGAGTTCCTACGAGCAGTACTTC. It codes for CASWTSGSSYEQYF. The V and J genes are TRBV28 and TRBJ2-7; 13 nucleotides match TRBD2. Germline loops: CDR1 MDHEN, CDR2 SYDVKM. The junction had 2 bases not matched to a gene; V was cut back by 8 bases and J by 1 base. This CDR3 has 14 residues.

As regards this clone: Other DNA sequences from this sample encode an identical CDR3 as well. The rearrangement joins TRBV7-9 to TRBJ2-5; D uncertain. The germline V and J ends were trimmed by 3 bases and 1 base, with 3 bases remaining between them. The CDR3 runs 12 residues. Germline loops: CDR1 SEHNR, CDR2 FQNEAQ (reference sequence). The CDR3 DNA follows: TGTGCCAGCAGCTTCTCCCAAGAGACCCAGTACTTC. This gives the protein CASSFSQETQYF.

This clone was detected a few times. The chain joins TRBV18 to TRBJ1-1, with D uncertain. Trimming shortened V by 2 bases and J by 8 bases, and 9 bases separated the two germline ends. The CDR3 loop spans 12 amino acids. CDR1 and CDR2 from the germline V gene are KGHSH and LQKENI. In DNA form, the CDR3 reads TGTGCCAGCTCACCATTTTCTGAGGAAGCTTTCTTT. This translates into CASSPFSEEAFF.

In nucleotides, the CDR3 is TGTGCCAGCAGCTTAGAAGTTGGCCTAGCCAAAAACATTCAGTACTTC. Encoded protein: CASSLEVGLAKNIQYF. This chain links TRBV7-9 with TRBJ2-4; D is undetermined. The CDR3 is made up of 16 amino acids. V dropped 1 base and J dropped 0 bases, with 10 bases sitting between them. In germline, CDR1 is SEHNR, CDR2 FQNEAQ (reference sequence).